A single sample gave rise to the 27 T cell receptor beta chains below, sequenced in a study of shared clonotypes between healthy human individuals (dated by TCRdb to the early 2020s). The library relied on the immunoSEQ multiplex PCR assay. What TCRdb holds here is the immuneACCESS table cut down to in-frame rearrangements. Part of the clones is not present; checked against another copy, under half of the missing clones reflect an unresolved V gene, and the others are unexplained. For this sample the table gives over 2,000,000 clones, of which 80% to 95% were detected only once. The top ten clones comprise approximately 1.7% of the sample. CD8 naive samples consisted of CD45RO-negative cells that were positively selected for CCR7, yielding a CD45RA+CCR7+ population without TemRA cells. The sample consisted of naive CD8+ T cells from PBMCs. The meaning of the sample's cell subset or site label: CD45RA+CCR7+. The receptors come from a man aged 18 to 29 in good health. Some clones in this sample may be carry-over from other donors' samples.

The chain has TRBV7-9 and TRBJ2-3, with D uncertain. The ends were cut back, 0 bases at V and 2 bases at J, with 9 bases in the middle. CDR3 length: 15 amino acids. Germline CDR1 is SEHNR and CDR2 is FQNEAQ (reference sequence). The CDR3 is CASSLALGTTDTQYF. In DNA form, the CDR3 reads TGTGCCAGCAGCTTAGCGCTGGGCACCACAGATACGCAGTATTTT.

The rearrangement joins TRBV6-6 to TRBJ2-5, with D unclear. The J call may not be correct, given that the DNA end is closer to TRBJ2-7. Germline assignment: CDR1 MNHNY and CDR2 SVGAGI (reference sequence). CDR3 size: 12 residues. CDR3: CASSFGPYEQYF. The CDR3 coding sequence is TGTGCCAGCAGTTTCGGACCCTACGAGCAGTACTTC.

V is TRBV9 and J is TRBJ1-2; D is possibly TRBD1 (6 bases). Trimming left V 0 bases short and J 4 bases short, with 19 bases between. The CDR3 is 17 residues long. The V gene's germline CDR1 is SGDLS and CDR2 YYNGEE. The CDR3 sequence is CASSVVAGSTGPYGYTF. The CDR3 nucleotides read TGTGCCAGCAGCGTAGTAGCGGGGTCAACAGGGCCCTATGGCTACACCTTC.

This chain uses TRBV14 with TRBJ2-7, with D uncertain. The CDR3 has 17 amino acids. From germline, CDR1 is SGHDN and CDR2 FVKESK. With 0 bases removed from V and 6 bases from J, the gap between germline ends came to 21 bases. The CDR3 loop is CASSQDRRKNASPEQYF. The CDR3 DNA is TGTGCCAGCAGCCAAGATCGACGTAAGAATGCCTCTCCCGAGCAGTACTTC.

The CDR3 protein is CASRFGREETQYF. DNA for the CDR3: TGTGCCAGCAGGTTCGGCAGAGAAGAGACCCAGTACTTC. This chain uses TRBV11-2 with TRBJ2-5; D is unclear. CDR3 length: 13 amino acids. CDR1 and CDR2 from the germline V gene are SGHAT and FQNNGV. V lost 6 bases and J 3 bases, leaving 11 bases between the germline ends.

This clone was detected only once. At the DNA level, this CDR3 is encoded by other sequences in the same sample as well. This sequence joins TRBV29-1 and TRBJ2-1; 12 bases are a match to TRBD2. V shed 1 base, J shed 1 base, and the junction held 2 bases outside the gene matches. CDR1 and CDR2 (germline): SQVTM, ANQGSEA. The CDR3 covers 16 residues. CDR3 sequence (DNA): TGCAGCGTTGAAGGGCTAGCGGGAGGGTCCTACAATGAGCAGTTCTTC. Translation: CSVEGLAGGSYNEQFF.

In this sample, this clone turned up once. V and J are TRBV28 and TRBJ2-7; D is possibly TRBD2 (5 bases). The V end lost 3 bases, the J end lost 3 bases, and 9 bases lay between the germline ends. The germline CDR1 and CDR2 sequences are MDHEN and SYDVKM. The CDR3 extends over 13 amino acids. The CDR3 loop reads CASSFGLYYEQYF. The CDR3 region has the DNA TGTGCCAGCAGTTTTGGACTGTACTACGAGCAGTACTTC.

Points on this clone: The junction departs from germline at one end; a sequencing error may be responsible. This chain uses TRBV27 with TRBJ2-1; 9 nucleotides agree with TRBD2. In germline, CDR1 is MNHEY, CDR2 SMNVEV (reference sequence). The CDR3 extends over 16 amino acids. The CDR3 DNA follows: TGTGCCAGCAGTTTATTTCGCGGGACTAGCTCGAATGGGCAGTTCTTC. Its translation is CASSLFRGTSSNGQFF.

The genes are TRBV2 and TRBJ2-7, with D perhaps TRBD1 (6 bases). Trimming pared 3 bases from V and 5 bases from J, leaving 14 bases between. This CDR3 comprises 14 residues. CDR1 and CDR2 from the germline V gene are SNHLY and FYNNEI. The CDR3 region has the DNA TGTGCCAGCAGTGAGGGGGCCTCTCGGGACGAGCAGTACTTC. It encodes CASSEGASRDEQYF.

This clone was detected only once. The chain carries TRBV7-8 and TRBJ2-1; 14 bases agree with TRBD2. The CDR3 contains 15 residues. Unmatched junction bases numbered 12, after V lost 7 bases and J lost 13 bases. Germline V CDR1 and CDR2: SGHVS, FQNEAQ. The CDR3 region is CASTTPGTSGSHQFF. CDR3 nucleotide sequence: TGTGCCAGCACCACTCCTGGGACTAGCGGGAGTCACCAGTTCTTC.

The chain's CDR3 is CASSETGQGNYGYTF. CDR3 nucleotide sequence: TGTGCCAGCAGCGAGACCGGACAGGGTAACTATGGCTACACCTTC. This rearrangement joins TRBV7-2 to TRBJ1-2; 8 nucleotides agree with TRBD1. Germline assignment: CDR1 SGHTA and CDR2 FQGNSA. The CDR3 runs to 15 residues. V was clipped by 5 bases and J by 1 base; unmatched bases: 6.

Only one count was recorded for this clone. V gene TRBV7-9 combines with J gene TRBJ2-7; TRBD2 matches at 13 bases. The length of the CDR3 is 15 residues. Trimming at V came to 5 bases and at J to 10 bases, leaving 11 bases not matched to a gene. Germline V CDR1 and CDR2: SEHNR, FQNEAQ (reference sequence). CDR3 protein: CASSHGLAGDPRQYF. CDR3 DNA: TGTGCCAGCAGCCACGGACTAGCGGGAGATCCGCGCCAGTACTTC.

This chain joins TRBV6-6 and TRBJ1-1, with 7 bases identical to TRBD1. The CDR3 loop spans 11 amino acids. With 5 bases clipped from V and 11 bases from J, the junction kept 5 bases outside the gene matches. CDR1 MNHNY and CDR2 SVGAGI come from the germline V gene (reference sequence). CDR3 residues: CASSTGTDAFF. In nucleotides, the CDR3 is TGTGCCAGCAGTACCGGGACAGACGCTTTCTTT.

About this clone: The sample has other DNA sequences that encode this CDR3 too. The chain couples TRBV27 to TRBJ2-1, with 9 positions matching TRBD2. The germline gives CDR1 MNHEY, CDR2 SMNVEV (reference sequence). CDR3 size: 14 residues. Trimming cost V 7 bases and J 2 bases; bases outside gene matches: 3. CDR3 region: CASTLAGAYNEQFF. The CDR3 region has the DNA TGTGCCAGCACGTTAGCGGGGGCCTACAATGAGCAGTTCTTC.

CDR3 amino acids: CASTLGPPGLAGSVSYNEQFF. In DNA form, the CDR3 reads TGTGCCAGCACCCTAGGCCCTCCGGGACTAGCGGGATCCGTATCCTACAATGAGCAGTTCTTC. The rearrangement joins TRBV7-6 to TRBJ2-1; 13 positions agree with TRBD2. The CDR3 is 21 amino acids. Trimming removed 7 bases from V and 1 base from J; junction bases left unmatched: 19. CDR1 is SGHVS, CDR2 FNYEAQ, per germline.

The rearrangement links TRBV27 to TRBJ1-3, with D unresolved. The germline V gene has CDR1 MNHEY and CDR2 SMNVEV (reference sequence). V was cut by 6 bases and J by 0 bases, with 12 bases left in between. The CDR3 totals 15 residues. CDR3 in amino acids: CASSRDRISGNTIYF. The CDR3 DNA reads TGTGCCAGCAGCCGGGATCGGATCTCTGGAAACACCATATATTTT.

V usage is TRBV28 and J usage is TRBJ1-5, with D possibly TRBD1 on 6 matching bases. There are 15 residues in the CDR3. Germline assignment: CDR1 MDHEN and CDR2 SYDVKM. Trimming cost V 5 bases and J 6 bases, with 17 bases left between them. The CDR3 here is CASSQGAGEAQPQHF. In nucleotides, the CDR3 is TGTGCCAGCAGTCAAGGGGCAGGGGAGGCTCAGCCCCAGCATTTT. The complete variable domain, with remaining parts taken from reference TRBV28 and TRBJ1-5, reads DVKVTQSSRYLVKRTGEKVFLECVQDMDHENMFWYRQDPGLGLRLIYFSYDVKMKEKGDIPEGYSVSREKKERFSLILESASTNQTSMYLCASSQGAGEAQPQHFGDGTRLSIL.

This clone was picked up one time. The chain employs TRBV28 and TRBJ2-3; D might be TRBD2 (7 bases). Germline-derived CDR1 and CDR2 are MDHEN and SYDVKM. V was cut by 1 base and J by 4 bases, with 21 bases left in between. The CDR3 has 18 amino acids. For the CDR3, the DNA is TGTGCCAGCAGTTTATTCCTCCTACAGGGAGGGAGAGCAGATACGCAGTATTTT. Translating gives CASSLFLLQGGRADTQYF.

This rearrangement joins TRBV4-1 to TRBJ2-1; either TRBD1 or TRBD2 may fit D (5 bases each). Trimming took off 4 bases at V and 0 bases at J, with 16 bases between the two ends. Germline V gene sequence: CDR1 MGHRA, CDR2 YSYEKL. CDR3 length: 17 residues. In DNA form, the CDR3 reads TGCGCCAGCAGCCCTGGTCCGGGACGTAGCTCCTACAATGAGCAGTTCTTC. It is translated as CASSPGPGRSSYNEQFF.

Comments on this clone: The same CDR3 arises from other DNA sequences in this sample as well. The gene calls are TRBV6-5 and TRBJ2-7, with D possibly TRBD2 on 5 matching bases. The V gene's germline CDR1 is MNHEY and CDR2 SVGAGI. The CDR3 covers 12 residues. V was clipped by 6 bases and J by 2 bases, with 8 bases between them. For the CDR3, the DNA is TGTGCCAGCAGCCCCGGGACCTACGAGCAGTACTTC. The encoded protein is CASSPGTYEQYF.

This clone has just one count. V and J are TRBV7-9 and TRBJ2-1, with 7 bases identical to TRBD2. Losses at the gene ends were 4 bases for V and 2 bases for J; bases not matched to a gene: 8. This CDR3 comprises 16 residues. Germline lookup yields CDR1 SEHNR and CDR2 FQNEAQ (reference sequence). In DNA, the CDR3 is TGTGCCAGCAGCTCCACTGCGCTAGCGGCCTACAATGAGCAGTTCTTC. This translates into CASSSTALAAYNEQFF.

The J gene is TRBJ1-1, the V gene TRBV7-9; 7 bases are a match to TRBD1. CDR1 SEHNR and CDR2 FQNEAQ come from the germline V gene (reference sequence). V dropped 5 bases and J dropped 8; count of bases not matched to a gene: 5. There are 12 residues in the CDR3. The chain's CDR3 is CASSLPGQEAFF. Here the CDR3 DNA reads TGTGCCAGCAGCCTACCGGGACAGGAAGCTTTCTTT.

The gene calls are TRBV10-1 and TRBJ2-1, with D possibly matching TRBD1 (5 bases). The CDR3 contains 15 residues. V lost 6 bases, J lost 0 bases, and 12 bases lay in between. Germline lookup yields CDR1 WNHNN and CDR2 SYGVQD (reference sequence). The CDR3 sequence: CASRGGQGSYNEQFF. CDR3 sequence (DNA): TGCGCCAGCAGGGGTGGTCAGGGCTCCTACAATGAGCAGTTCTTC.

V usage is TRBV2 and J usage is TRBJ2-1, with D tentatively TRBD1 (6 bases). Looked up from germline, CDR1 is SNHLY and CDR2 is FYNNEI. V was trimmed by 3 bases and J by 4 bases, leaving 16 bases between them. CDR3 length: 16 amino acids. CDR3 protein: CASSESRTVNYNEQFF. The CDR3 nucleotides read TGTGCCAGCAGTGAGTCCAGGACAGTAAATTACAATGAGCAGTTCTTC.

In its sample, this clone was seen a few times. The chain carries TRBV7-3 and TRBJ1-2; 7 positions agree with TRBD1. Germline lookup yields CDR1 SGHTA and CDR2 FQGTGA. The V segment lost 3 bases and the J segment 5 bases; nucleotides outside the gene matches: 0. CDR3 length: 12 amino acids. CDR3 sequence reads: CASSLTGYGYTF. The CDR3 DNA reads as TGTGCCAGCAGCTTGACAGGGTATGGCTACACCTTC.

This clone has just one count. The chain's CDR3 is CASSEGAGANTGELFF. As DNA, the CDR3 is TGTGCCAGCAGCGAAGGAGCGGGAGCGAACACCGGGGAGCTGTTTTTT. The chain recombines TRBV11-2 with TRBJ2-2, with 8 bases fitting TRBD2. Unmatched junction bases numbered 5, after V lost 5 bases and J lost 0 bases. Germline values: CDR1 SGHAT, CDR2 FQNNGV. The CDR3 has 16 amino acids. Combining the CDR3 with reference TRBV11-2 and TRBJ2-2 gives the whole variable domain EAGVAQSPRYKIIEKRQSVAFWCNPISGHATLYWYQQILGQGPKLLIQFQNNGVVDDSQLPKDRFSAERLKGVDSTLKIQPAKLEDSAVYLCASSEGAGANTGELFFGEGSRLTVL.

The genes are TRBV4-1 and TRBJ2-1, with 7 bases identical to TRBD2. The J segment lost 4 bases and the V segment lost 4 bases, leaving 10 bases of the junction unmatched. The CDR3 extends over 16 amino acids. Germline lookup yields CDR1 MGHRA and CDR2 YSYEKL. The CDR3 DNA reads as TGCGCCAGCAGCCCCATCGGGCTAGCGGTTTACAATGAGCAGTTCTTC. It is translated as CASSPIGLAVYNEQFF.